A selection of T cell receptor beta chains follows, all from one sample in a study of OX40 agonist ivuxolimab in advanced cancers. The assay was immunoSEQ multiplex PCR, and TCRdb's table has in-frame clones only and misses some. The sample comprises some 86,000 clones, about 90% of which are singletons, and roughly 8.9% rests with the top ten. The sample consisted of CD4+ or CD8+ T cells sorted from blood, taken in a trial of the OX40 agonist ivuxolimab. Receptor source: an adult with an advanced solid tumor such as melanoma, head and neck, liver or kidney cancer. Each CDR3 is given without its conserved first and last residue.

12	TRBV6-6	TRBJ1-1	ASSSPGQFSEAF
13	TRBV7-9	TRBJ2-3	ASSFLAGEPGTQY
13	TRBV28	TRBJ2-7	ASSGDRRTPYEQY
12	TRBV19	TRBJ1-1	ASSLKPRNTEAF
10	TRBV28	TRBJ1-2	ASSRTDYGYT
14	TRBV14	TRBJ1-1	ASSQRGPTVNTEAF
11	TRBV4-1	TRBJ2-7	ASSQRQDDEQY
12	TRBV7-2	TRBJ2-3	ASSQTVLTDTQY
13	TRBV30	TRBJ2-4	AWRSGGIAKNIQY
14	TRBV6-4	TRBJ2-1	ASSDDLAGGYNEQF
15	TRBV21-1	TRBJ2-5	ASSKGGLAGPQETQY
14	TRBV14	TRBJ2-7	ASSQALYPKSYEQY
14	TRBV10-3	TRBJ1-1	AISESLSLENTEAF
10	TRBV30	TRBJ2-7	AWNQQGSEQY
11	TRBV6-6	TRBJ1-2	ASTRAGRGGYT
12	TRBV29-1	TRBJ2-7	SVEGPGPSYEQY
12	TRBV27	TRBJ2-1	ASSTGQGVNEQF
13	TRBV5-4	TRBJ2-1	ASRKGTSGNNEQF
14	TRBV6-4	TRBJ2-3	ASSDEAGEVTDTQY
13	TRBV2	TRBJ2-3	ASSQTSGRADTQY
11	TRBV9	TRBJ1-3	ASGGFSGNTIY
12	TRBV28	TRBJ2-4	ASSLDRIADIQY
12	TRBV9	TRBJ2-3	ASSVGASTDTQY
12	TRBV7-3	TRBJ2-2	ATWYSGALLELF
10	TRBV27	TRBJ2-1	ASSVLSGRKF
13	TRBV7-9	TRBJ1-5	ASSLTGIRGQPQH
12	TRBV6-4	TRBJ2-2	ASGTSGNTGELF
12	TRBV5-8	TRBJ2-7	ASSLAGTANEQY
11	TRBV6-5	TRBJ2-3	ASSRDRGDTQY
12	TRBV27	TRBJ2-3	ASSLLSWEDTQY
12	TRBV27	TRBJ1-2	ASSPGGRNYGYT
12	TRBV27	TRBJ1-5	ASSLSGTYQPQH
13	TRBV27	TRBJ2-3	ASIPRTGGTDTQY
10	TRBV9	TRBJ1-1	ASSAGTGEAF
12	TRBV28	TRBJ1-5	ASSLRGTNQPQH
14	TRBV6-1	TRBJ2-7	ASSVGYGTEAYEQY
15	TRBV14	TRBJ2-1	ASSHFLLARGYNEQF
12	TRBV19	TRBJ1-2	ASSDSAGARGYT
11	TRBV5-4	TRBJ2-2	ASRAWGSGELF
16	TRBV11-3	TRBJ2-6	ASSPGQASLTGANVLT
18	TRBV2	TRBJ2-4	ASSEAQVGGEALDGDIQY
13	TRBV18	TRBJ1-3	ASSAQGAYGNTIY
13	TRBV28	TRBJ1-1	ASSFPGTMNTEAF
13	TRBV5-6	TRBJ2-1	ASSAGNRGRDEQF
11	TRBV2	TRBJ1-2	ASSAGRFDGYT